The clone carrying this T cell receptor beta chain occurred a few times. Its specificity is not known. The sample belongs to a study of identical twins. A universal primer site was added by template switching, and unique molecular identifiers were carried by the cDNA. TCRdb fed the 5' RACE reads into MiXCR, producing one record per CDR3 protein. The repertoire holds just under 550,000 distinct CDR3 sequences, over 12% seen once, with 0.35% to 0.45% in the top ten. CDR3 length: 16 amino acids. V shed 0 bases, J shed 7 bases, and the junction held 11 bases outside the gene matches. Germline CDR1 is LGHDT and CDR2 is YNNKEL (reference sequence). Whole-study findings and limits: The study based its conclusions on cross-sectional statistical analysis and did not follow the same donors. Insertions were reduced in abundant cord blood beta clonotypes but not in memory repertoires.

The same sample was also studied in work on yellow fever vaccine responses in identical twins. As that study records: After vaccination, twins' T cell response reportedly seemed partly convergent, partly personalized.

V usage is TRBV3-1 and J usage is TRBJ1-2; 7 bases map to TRBD1. Source material: CD4+ T cells sorted from blood. The clonotype originates from a woman between 18 and 29 years old in good health. CDR3 coding DNA: TGTGCCAGCAGCCAAGATACTAAAGTTGGGACAGCTGGCTACACCTTC. Translating it yields CASSQDTKVGTAGYTF.